The 5 T cell receptor beta chains below come from one sample, sequenced in a study of spatial heterogeneity in lung cancer. TCRdb re-derived calls from the 5' RACE reads in MiXCR, one entry per CDR3 protein. The sample records under 11,000 distinct CDR3 sequences, roughly 4% being singletons. Documented time point: sample taken at primary tumor resection. Whole RNA, isolated from tumor, nontumor lung or frozen PBMC, was sequenced without prior sorting. Material: PBMCs, obtained at surgery. These receptors were collected from a female donor with early-stage non-small cell lung cancer.

By proportion, this clonotype is medium-sized (0.01 to 0.1%). This beta chain is off target for a library built for alpha chains, so its abundance means little. The V call is TRBV29-1, the J call TRBJ2-1, with D maybe TRBD1 (5 bases). This CDR3 contains 15 residues. Germline V CDR1 and CDR2: SQVTM, ANQGSEA. Trimming left V 3 bases short and J 0 bases short, with 12 bases between. The DNA for the CDR3 is TGCAGCGTTGACGATACAGGAATCTCCTACAATGAGCAGTTCTTC. It is translated as CSVDDTGISYNEQFF.

Within the sample, this clonotype is medium-sized. This beta chain is a stray sequence in a library constructed for alpha chains; its clone size is not meaningful. V usage is TRBV29-1 and J usage is TRBJ1-2, with D perhaps matching TRBD1 (6 bases). CDR3 length equals 13 residues. Germline V gene lookup returns CDR1 SQVTM and CDR2 ANQGSEA. Trimming removed 6 bases at V and 5 bases at J, with 16 bases between. As DNA, the CDR3 is TGCAGCGTCTATGGCCCCCAGGGGTATGGCTACACCTTC. Protein: CSVYGPQGYGYTF.

In this sample, this clonotype turned up many times. Within a library made for alpha chains, this beta chain is off target, and its count is uninformative. The gene calls are TRBV6-2 or TRBV6-3 and TRBJ2-5; D is perhaps TRBD2 (6 bases). Trimming removed 9 bases from V and 3 bases from J, with 14 bases in between. Germline V gene data show CDR1 as MNHEY and CDR2 as SVGEGT. The CDR3 is 13 residues long. DNA for the CDR3: TGTGCCAGTGGAAATGGAGGGGAAGAGACCCAGTACTTC. Translation: CASGNGGEETQYF.

This clonotype has a count of ten or more. Since the library was made to target alpha chains, this beta chain is a stray read and its abundance is not meaningful. The chain uses TRBV11-1 and TRBJ2-7; 10 bases are a match to TRBD1. Germline loops: CDR1 SGHAT, CDR2 FQDESV (reference sequence). V gave up 5 bases and J gave up 3 bases; unmatched junction bases: 7. This CDR3 spans 15 amino acids. The CDR3 is CASSLLGTGVYEQYF. The CDR3 DNA reads TGTGCCAGCAGCCTTCTCGGGACAGGGGTCTACGAGCAGTACTTC. The variable domain in full, completed from reference TRBV11-1 and TRBJ2-7, reads EAEVAQSPRYKITEKSQAVAFWCDPISGHATLYWYRQILGQGPELLVQFQDESVVDDSQLPKDRFSAERLKGVDSTLKIQPAELGDSAMYLCASSLLGTGVYEQYFGPGTRLTVT.

Of note for this clonotype: This beta chain is off target for a library built for alpha chains, so its abundance means little. The gene calls are TRBV9 and TRBJ2-7; 7 positions match TRBD1. The V and J ends lost 2 bases and 6 bases, in that order; junction bases with no gene match: 5. This CDR3 is built from 13 residues. The germline V gene has CDR1 SGDLS and CDR2 YYNGEE. The CDR3 sequence is CASSVLQGSEQYF. In DNA, the CDR3 is TGTGCCAGCAGCGTTTTACAGGGGAGCGAGCAGTACTTC.